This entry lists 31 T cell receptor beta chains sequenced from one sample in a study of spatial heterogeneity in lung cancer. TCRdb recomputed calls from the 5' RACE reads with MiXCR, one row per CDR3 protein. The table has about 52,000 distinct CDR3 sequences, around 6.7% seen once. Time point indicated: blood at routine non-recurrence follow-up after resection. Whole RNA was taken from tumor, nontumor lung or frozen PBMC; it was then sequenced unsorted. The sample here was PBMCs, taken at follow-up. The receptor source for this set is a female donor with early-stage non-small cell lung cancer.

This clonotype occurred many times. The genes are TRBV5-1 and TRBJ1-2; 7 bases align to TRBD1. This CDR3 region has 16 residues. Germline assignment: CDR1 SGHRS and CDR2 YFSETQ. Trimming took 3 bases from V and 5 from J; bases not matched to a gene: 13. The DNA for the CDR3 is TGCGCCAGCAGCTCCCCGATAGGGGGACAGATATATGGCTACACCTTC. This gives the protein CASSSPIGGQIYGYTF. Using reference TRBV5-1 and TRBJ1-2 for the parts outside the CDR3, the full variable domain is KAGVTQTPRYLIKTRGQQVTLSCSPISGHRSVSWYQQTPGQGLQFLFEYFSETQRNKGNFPGRFSGRQFSNSRSEMNVSTLELGDSALYLCASSSPIGGQIYGYTFGSGTRLTVV.

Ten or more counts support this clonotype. CDR3 bases: TGTGCCAGCAGTTACTCCAGGGACGGAACCGGGGAGCTGTTTTTT. Translating it yields CASSYSRDGTGELFF. J is TRBJ2-2 and V is TRBV6-2 or TRBV6-3; perhaps D is TRBD1 or TRBD2 (5 bases each). This CDR3 contains 15 residues. V was trimmed by 0 bases and J by 5 bases, leaving 10 bases between them. Germline values: CDR1 MNHEY, CDR2 SVGEGT.

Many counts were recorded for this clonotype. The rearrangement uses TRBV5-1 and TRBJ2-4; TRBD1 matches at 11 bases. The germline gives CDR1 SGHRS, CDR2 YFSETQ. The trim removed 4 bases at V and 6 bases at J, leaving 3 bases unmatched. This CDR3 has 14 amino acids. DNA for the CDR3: TGCGCCAGCAGCGCGGGACAGGGGGTAAACATTCAGTACTTC. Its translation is CASSAGQGVNIQYF.

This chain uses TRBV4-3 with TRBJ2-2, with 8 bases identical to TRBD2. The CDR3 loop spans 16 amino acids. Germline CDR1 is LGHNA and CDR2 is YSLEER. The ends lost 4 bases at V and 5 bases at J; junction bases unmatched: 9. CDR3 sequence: CASSPPGGVTTGELFF. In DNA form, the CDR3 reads TGCGCCAGCAGCCCCCCGGGGGGGGTAACAACCGGGGAGCTGTTTTTT.

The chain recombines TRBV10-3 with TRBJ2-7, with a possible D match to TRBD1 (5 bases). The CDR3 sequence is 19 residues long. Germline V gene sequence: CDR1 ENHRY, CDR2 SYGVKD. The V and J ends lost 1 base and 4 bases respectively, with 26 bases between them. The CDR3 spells CAISEWTLGSDTGEYEQYF. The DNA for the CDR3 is TGTGCCATCAGTGAGTGGACATTGGGCTCGGATACCGGAGAATACGAGCAGTACTTC.

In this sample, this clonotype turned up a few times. For the CDR3, the DNA is TGCAGTGCTAGACGAGGCGAGACCCAGTACTTC. Translating gives CSARRGETQYF. This rearrangement joins TRBV20-1 to TRBJ2-5; D is ambiguous. Germline lookup yields CDR1 DFQATT and CDR2 SNEGSKA (reference sequence). The CDR3 covers 11 residues. V was trimmed by 2 bases and J by 5 bases, leaving 6 bases between them.

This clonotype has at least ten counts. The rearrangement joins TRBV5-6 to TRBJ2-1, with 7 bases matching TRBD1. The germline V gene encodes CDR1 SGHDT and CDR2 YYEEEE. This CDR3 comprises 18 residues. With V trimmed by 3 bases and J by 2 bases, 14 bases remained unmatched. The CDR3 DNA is TGTGCCAGCAGCTGGCAATTGGCTCCAGGACAGGCCTACAATGAGCAGTTCTTC. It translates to CASSWQLAPGQAYNEQFF.

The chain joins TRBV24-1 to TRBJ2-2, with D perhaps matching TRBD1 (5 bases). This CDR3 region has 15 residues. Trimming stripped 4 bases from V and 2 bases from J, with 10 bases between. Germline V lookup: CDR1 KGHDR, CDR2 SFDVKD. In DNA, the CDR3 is TGTGCCACCAGTGACCCCGGACAAAACACCGGGGAGCTGTTTTTT. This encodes CATSDPGQNTGELFF.

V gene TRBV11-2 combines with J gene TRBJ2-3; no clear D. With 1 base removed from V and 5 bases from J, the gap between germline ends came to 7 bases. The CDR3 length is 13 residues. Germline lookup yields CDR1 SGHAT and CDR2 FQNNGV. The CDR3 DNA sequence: TGTGCCAGCAGCTTAGGTCGCAGAGATACGCAGTATTTT. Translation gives CASSLGRRDTQYF.

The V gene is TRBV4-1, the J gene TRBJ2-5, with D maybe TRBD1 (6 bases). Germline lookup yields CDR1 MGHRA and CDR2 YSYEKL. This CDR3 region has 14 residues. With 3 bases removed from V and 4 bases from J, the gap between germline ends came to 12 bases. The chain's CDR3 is CASSQNTGLETQYF. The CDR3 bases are TGCGCCAGCAGCCAGAACACAGGGTTAGAGACCCAGTACTTC.

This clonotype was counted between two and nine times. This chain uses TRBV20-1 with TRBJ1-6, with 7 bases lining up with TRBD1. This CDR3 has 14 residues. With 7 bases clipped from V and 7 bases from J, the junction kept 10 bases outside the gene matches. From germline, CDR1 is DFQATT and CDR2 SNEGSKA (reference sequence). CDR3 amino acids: CSDKRGQENSPLHF. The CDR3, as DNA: TGCAGTGATAAGAGAGGACAGGAGAATTCACCCCTCCACTTT.

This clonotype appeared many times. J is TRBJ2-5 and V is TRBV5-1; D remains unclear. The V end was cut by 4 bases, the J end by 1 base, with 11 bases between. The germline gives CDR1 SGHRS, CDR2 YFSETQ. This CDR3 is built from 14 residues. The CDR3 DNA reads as TGCGCCAGCAGCCCCTCGGCGTCCCAAGAGACCCAGTACTTC. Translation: CASSPSASQETQYF.

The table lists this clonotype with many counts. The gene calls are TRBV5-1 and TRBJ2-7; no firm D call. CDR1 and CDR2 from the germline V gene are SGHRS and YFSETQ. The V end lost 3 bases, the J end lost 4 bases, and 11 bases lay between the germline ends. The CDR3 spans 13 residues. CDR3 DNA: TGCGCCAGCAGCTACCCGGACGGATACGAGCAGTACTTC. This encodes CASSYPDGYEQYF.

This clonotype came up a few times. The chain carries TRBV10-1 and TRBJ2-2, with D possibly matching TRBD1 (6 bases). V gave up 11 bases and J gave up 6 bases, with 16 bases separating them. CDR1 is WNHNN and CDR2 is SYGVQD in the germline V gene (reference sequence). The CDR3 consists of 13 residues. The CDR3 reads CAAGDGGSGELFF. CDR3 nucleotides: TGCGCCGCAGGGGACGGCGGGTCCGGGGAGCTGTTTTTT.

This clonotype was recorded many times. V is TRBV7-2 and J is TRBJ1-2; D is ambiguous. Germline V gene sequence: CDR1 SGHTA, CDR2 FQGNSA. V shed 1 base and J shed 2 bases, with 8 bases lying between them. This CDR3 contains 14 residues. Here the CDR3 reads CASSLERGNYGYTF. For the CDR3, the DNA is TGTGCCAGCAGCTTAGAGAGAGGGAACTATGGCTACACCTTC.

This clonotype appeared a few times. The CDR3 spells CASSRLQGWNTEAFF. The CDR3 nucleotides are TGCGCCAGCAGCCGCCTACAGGGCTGGAACACTGAAGCTTTCTTT. V gene TRBV4-1 combines with J gene TRBJ1-1, with D perhaps matching TRBD1 (6 bases). Trimming took off 4 bases at V and 1 base at J, with 13 bases between the two ends. This CDR3 is built from 15 residues. CDR1 and CDR2 (germline): MGHRA, YSYEKL.

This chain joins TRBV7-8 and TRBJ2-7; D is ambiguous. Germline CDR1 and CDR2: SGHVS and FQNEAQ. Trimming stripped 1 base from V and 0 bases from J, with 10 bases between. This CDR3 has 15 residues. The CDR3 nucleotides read TGTGCCAGCAGCTTAGGGCAGGCCGACTCCTACGAGCAGTACTTC. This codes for CASSLGQADSYEQYF. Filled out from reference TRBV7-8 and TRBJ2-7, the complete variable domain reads GAGVSQSPRYKVAKRGQDVALRCDPISGHVSLFWYQQALGQGPEFLTYFQNEAQLDKSGLPSDRFFAERPEGSVSTLKIQRTQQEDSAVYLCASSLGQADSYEQYFGPGTRLTVT.

The CDR3 DNA reads as TGTGCCAGCAGCCAGTTAGGCGAGACCCAGTACTTC. This codes for CASSQLGETQYF. The chain combines TRBV14 with TRBJ2-5; D gene uncertain. Germline lookup yields CDR1 SGHDN and CDR2 FVKESK. The CDR3 is made up of 12 amino acids. With 3 bases removed from V and 5 bases from J, the gap between germline ends came to 7 bases.

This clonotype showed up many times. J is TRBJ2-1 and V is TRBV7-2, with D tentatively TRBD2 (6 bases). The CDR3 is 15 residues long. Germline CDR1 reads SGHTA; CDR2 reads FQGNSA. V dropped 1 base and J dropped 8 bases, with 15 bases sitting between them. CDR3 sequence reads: CASSLVGLLRDEQFF. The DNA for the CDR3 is TGTGCCAGCAGCTTAGTGGGACTCCTCCGTGATGAGCAGTTCTTC.

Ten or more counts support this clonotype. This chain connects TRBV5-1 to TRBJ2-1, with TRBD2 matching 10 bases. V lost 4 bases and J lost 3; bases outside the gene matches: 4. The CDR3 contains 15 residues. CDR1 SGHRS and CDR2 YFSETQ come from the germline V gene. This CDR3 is CASSPGLAFYNEQFF. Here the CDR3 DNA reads TGCGCCAGCAGCCCGGGACTAGCGTTCTACAATGAGCAGTTCTTC.

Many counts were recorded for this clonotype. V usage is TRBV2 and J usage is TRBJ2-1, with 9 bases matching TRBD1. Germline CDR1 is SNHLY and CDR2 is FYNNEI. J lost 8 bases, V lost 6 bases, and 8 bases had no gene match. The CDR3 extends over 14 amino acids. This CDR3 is CASRLGQGRDEQFF. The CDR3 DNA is TGTGCCAGCAGATTGGGACAGGGAAGGGATGAGCAGTTCTTC.

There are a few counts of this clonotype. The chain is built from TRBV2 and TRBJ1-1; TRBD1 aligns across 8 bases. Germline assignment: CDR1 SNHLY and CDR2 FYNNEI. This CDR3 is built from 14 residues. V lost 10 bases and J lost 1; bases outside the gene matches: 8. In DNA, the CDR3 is TGTGCCACCCAGACAGGGGCCACGAACACTGAAGCTTTCTTT. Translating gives CATQTGATNTEAFF.

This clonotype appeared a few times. The DNA for the CDR3 is TGTGCCAGCAGCTCCCAAGCGGGGGGCGGGAAAGAGCAGTACTTC. Amino acids: CASSSQAGGGKEQYF. The V and J genes are TRBV7-2 and TRBJ2-7, with 9 bases aligning to TRBD2. The trim removed 4 bases at V and 7 bases at J, leaving 11 bases unmatched. The CDR3 totals 15 residues. Per germline, CDR1 SGHTA and CDR2 FQGNSA.

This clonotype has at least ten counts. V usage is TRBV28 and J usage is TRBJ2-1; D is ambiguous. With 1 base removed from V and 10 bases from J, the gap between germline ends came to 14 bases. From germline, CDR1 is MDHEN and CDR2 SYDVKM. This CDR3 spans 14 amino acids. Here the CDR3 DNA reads TGTGCCAGCAGTTTATTCGGTCCAGATTCAGAGCAGTTCTTC. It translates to CASSLFGPDSEQFF. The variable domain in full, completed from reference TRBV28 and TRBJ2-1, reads DVKVTQSSRYLVKRTGEKVFLECVQDMDHENMFWYRQDPGLGLRLIYFSYDVKMKEKGDIPEGYSVSREKKERFSLILESASTNQTSMYLCASSLFGPDSEQFFGPGTRLTVL.

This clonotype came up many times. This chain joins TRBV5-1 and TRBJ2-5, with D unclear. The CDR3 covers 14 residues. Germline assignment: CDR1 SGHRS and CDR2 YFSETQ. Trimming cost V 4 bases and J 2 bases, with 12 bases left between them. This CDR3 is CASSPLELQETQYF. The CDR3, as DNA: TGCGCCAGCAGCCCCTTAGAGCTTCAAGAGACCCAGTACTTC.

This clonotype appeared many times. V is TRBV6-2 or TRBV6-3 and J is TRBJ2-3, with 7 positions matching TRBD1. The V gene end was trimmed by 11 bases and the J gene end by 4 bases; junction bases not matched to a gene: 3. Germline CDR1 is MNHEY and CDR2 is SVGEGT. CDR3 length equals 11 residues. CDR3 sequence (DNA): TGTGCCCACGGACAGGCAGATACGCAGTATTTT. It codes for CAHGQADTQYF.

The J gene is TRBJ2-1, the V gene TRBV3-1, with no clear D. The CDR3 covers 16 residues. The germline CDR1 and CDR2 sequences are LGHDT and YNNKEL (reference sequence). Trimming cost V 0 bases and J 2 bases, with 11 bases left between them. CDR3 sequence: CASSQDVGTTYNEQFF. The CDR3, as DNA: TGTGCCAGCAGCCAAGATGTCGGCACAACCTACAATGAGCAGTTCTTC.

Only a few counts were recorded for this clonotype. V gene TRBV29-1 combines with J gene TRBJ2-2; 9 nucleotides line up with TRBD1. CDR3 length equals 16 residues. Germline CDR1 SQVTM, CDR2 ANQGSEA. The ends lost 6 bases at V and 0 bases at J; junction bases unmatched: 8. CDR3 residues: CSVGSGTGTNTGELFF. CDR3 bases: TGCAGCGTGGGCTCCGGGACAGGGACGAACACCGGGGAGCTGTTTTTT.

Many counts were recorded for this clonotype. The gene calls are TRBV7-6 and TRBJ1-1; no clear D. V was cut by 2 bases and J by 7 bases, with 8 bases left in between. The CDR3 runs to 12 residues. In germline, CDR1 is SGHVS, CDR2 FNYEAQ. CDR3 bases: TGTGCCAGCAGCTTACAAGTTGGTGAAGCTTTCTTT. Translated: CASSLQVGEAFF.

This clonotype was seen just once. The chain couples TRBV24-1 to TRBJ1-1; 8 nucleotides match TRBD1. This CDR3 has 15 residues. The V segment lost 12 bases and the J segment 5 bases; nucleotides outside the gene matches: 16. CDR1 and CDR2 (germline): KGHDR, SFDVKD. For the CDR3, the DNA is TGTGCCTCAAAGGCCGCAGGGGGCGCTGAAACTGAAGCTTTCTTT. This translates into CASKAAGGAETEAFF.

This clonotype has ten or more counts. The CDR3 reads CSVETGTGKGELFF. In nucleotides, the CDR3 is TGCAGCGTTGAAACCGGGACAGGGAAGGGGGAACTGTTTTTT. The V and J genes are TRBV29-1 and TRBJ1-4; 9 bases are shared with TRBD1. The CDR3 runs to 14 residues. The germline gives CDR1 SQVTM, CDR2 ANQGSEA. V lost 2 bases to trimming and J lost 12 bases; unmatched junction nucleotides: 10.